This T cell receptor (beta chain) derives from a study of OX40 agonist ivuxolimab in advanced cancers. Autoimmune disease history or systemic immunosuppression excluded patients. At cycle 4 day 1, cycle 7 day 1, and baseline, blood was sampled. With respect to this clone: The antigen is unknown.

The method was immunoSEQ multiplex PCR; TCRdb's version includes in-frame clones alone and lacks a portion of them. The data show about 48,000 clones, roughly 89% seen once. Germline V gives CDR1 MNHEY, CDR2 SVGAGI. This CDR3 has 15 residues. V gave up 6 bases and J gave up 0 bases; unmatched junction bases: 8. Study-level findings and limits: Mean expanded clone counts were higher in CD8+ than CD4+ T cells. CD4+ and CD8+ blood T cells expanded clonally by week 6 at 0.1 to 3.0 mg/kg.

The specimen was CD4+ or CD8+ T cells sorted from blood, collected in a trial of the OX40 agonist ivuxolimab. This sequence joins TRBV6-5 and TRBJ2-7; 7 positions agree with TRBD2. This receptor was taken from an adult with an advanced solid tumor such as melanoma, head and neck, liver or kidney cancer. The CDR3 DNA reads TGTGCCAGCAGCAGTAGCGGGCGACCCTCCTACGAGCAGTACTTC. Its protein product is CASSSSGRPSYEQYF.